This TCR beta chain was sequenced in a study of human T cells and chemical hapten exposure (dated by TCRdb to the early 2020s). For context, the study as a whole: For sensitization, 2% DPC in acetone was applied to a roughly 2 cm by roughly 2 cm area of upper inner arm skin. For TCR sequencing, blood came from over 25 alopecia patients at anywhere from one to four time points (pre-sensitization, 2, 6 and 24 weeks). Patch testing was performed on the upper back with Finn chambers containing 0.01% DPC, and the patch tests were scored after 6 days according to International Contact Dermatitis Research Group standards. Patient blood was sampled pre-sensitization (week 0) and at 2, 6 and about 24 weeks after DPC sensitization. In alopecia patients, the study followed how the peripheral blood TCR repertoire changed in vivo over primary and secondary sensitization to diphenylcyclopropenone (DPC), a hapten. Alopecia areata with under or over 50% scalp involvement, alopecia totalis and alopecia universalis were represented in the patient cohort, which was mostly female. Libraries were combined into a pool for sequencing, and differences in TCR yield between samples came mainly from small differences in library volumes within the pool. Weekly therapeutic DPC doses were additionally applied to the scalp of patients throughout the roughly 24-week study period. Points the paper makes about the study in general: No change with DPC sensitization was found in the number of TCRs above 1 in 1000 frequency, and no evidence of global repertoire structure alterations was found. Patch test score correlated positively with the number of PT1 expanded TCRs, reaching significance at thresholds 8, 16 and 32 but not at 4. Because all patients had alopecia, a presumed autoimmune disease, the immune response of the patients might differ from that of healthy individuals. Compared with pre-sensitization or healthy control sets, expanded TCRs formed significantly more large CDR3 similarity clusters, which is consistent with antigen-driven responses. After repeated subsampling, changes were observed in the strength of the expansion versus patch-test correlation and in the threshold at which the correlation became significant.

The library was made by RACE. TCRdb names NextSeq 500 as the instrument used. During library preparation, unique molecular identifiers were attached to individual cDNA molecules so that TCRs could be counted in a quantitative, reproducible way. From each blood RNA sample, both TCR alpha and TCR beta chains were sequenced. The authors' analysis ran thus. The median number of TCRs per sample was some 100,000, ranging from 23,224 to 690,600. The Decombinator software suite was used to annotate V, J and CDR3 in the TCR reads. To make PS versus PT1 abundance plots, every sample was subsampled to the same number of TCRs (28,000). TCRs were defined as expanded if absent before sensitization and observed at least eight times at the 2-week time point. TCRdb reanalyzed the raw reads on its own, using fastp at Q25 for trimming and MiXCR for clone calling, and kept in-frame beta chains. Rows are combined by CDR3 protein, so each entry shows the most common genes and DNA. It is TCRdb's table, rather than the study itself, that gives the V and J calls and clone size. The sample records some 250,000 distinct CDR3 sequences, almost 8% of which are singletons. The leading ten clones occupy around 1.2% of the sample.

For CDR1 and CDR2, the germline V gene (reference sequence) lists DFQATT and SNEGSKA. The CDR3 starts with the cysteine, ends with the phenylalanine, and has 14 residues. The DNA shown is the 42-base CDR3, in frame from base 1. V drops 0 bases and J drops 5 bases, leaving 14 bases in between. For this clonotype: Its antigen has not been determined. Base qualities are not at hand, and no much larger clone is one base apart.

What this sample's time point label stands for: pre-sensitization, week 0. Sample treatment or condition, as interpreted from the label and publication: therapeutic diphenylcyclopropenone sensitization with weekly scalp DPC. At each patch-test visit, blood was drawn before the patch test was applied. Eligible patients were aged 18 to 70, diagnosed with alopecia, deemed suitable for DPC therapy, and excluded if pregnant. Total RNA was extracted from unfractionated whole blood collected in Tempus Blood RNA tubes. This TCR was recovered from a man younger than 35 with alopecia areata. Some clones in this sample may be carry-over from other donors' samples. The sequence joins TRBV20-1 to TRBJ2-7; TRBD2 is a possible D gene, resting on 5 matching bases. The sample here was whole blood, taken in connection with sensitization to the hapten diphenylcyclopropenone (DPC). The nucleotide sequence is given as TGCAGTGCTAGAGATCCTCGAGGGCCGGACGAGCAGTACTTC. Its translation reads: CSARDPRGPDEQYF.